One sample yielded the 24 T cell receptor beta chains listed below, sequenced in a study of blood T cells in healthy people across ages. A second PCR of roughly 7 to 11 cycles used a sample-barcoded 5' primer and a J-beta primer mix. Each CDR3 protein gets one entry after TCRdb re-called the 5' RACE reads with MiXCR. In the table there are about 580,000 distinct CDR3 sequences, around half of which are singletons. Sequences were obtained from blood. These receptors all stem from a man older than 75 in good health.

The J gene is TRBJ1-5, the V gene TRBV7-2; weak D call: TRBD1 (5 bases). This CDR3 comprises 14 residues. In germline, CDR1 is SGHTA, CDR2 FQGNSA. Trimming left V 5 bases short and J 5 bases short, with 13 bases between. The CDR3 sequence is CASSPRQYHQPQHF. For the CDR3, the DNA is TGTGCCAGCAGCCCTAGACAGTATCATCAGCCCCAGCATTTT.

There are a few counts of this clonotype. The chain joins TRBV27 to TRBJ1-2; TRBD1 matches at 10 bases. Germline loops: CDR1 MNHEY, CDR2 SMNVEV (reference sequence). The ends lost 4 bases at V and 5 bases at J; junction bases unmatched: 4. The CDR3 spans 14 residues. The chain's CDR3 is CASSSDRGRYGYTF. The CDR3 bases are TGTGCCAGCAGTTCTGACAGGGGGCGATATGGCTACACCTTC.

This CDR3 is CASSFIHEQYF. The CDR3 nucleotides read TGTGCCAGCAGCTTCATTCACGAGCAGTACTTC. This chain joins TRBV7-3 and TRBJ2-7; unclear D gene. From germline, CDR1 is SGHTA and CDR2 FQGTGA. The CDR3 contains 11 residues. Between the trimmed V and J ends, which lost 3 bases and 5 bases, there was a span of 5 bases. Full variable domain (outside the CDR3, taken from reference TRBV7-3 and TRBJ2-7): GAGVSQTPSNKVTEKGKYVELRCDPISGHTALYWYRQSLGQGPEFLIYFQGTGAADDSGLPNDRFFAVRPEGSVSTLKIQRTERGDSAVYLCASSFIHEQYFGPGTRLTVT.

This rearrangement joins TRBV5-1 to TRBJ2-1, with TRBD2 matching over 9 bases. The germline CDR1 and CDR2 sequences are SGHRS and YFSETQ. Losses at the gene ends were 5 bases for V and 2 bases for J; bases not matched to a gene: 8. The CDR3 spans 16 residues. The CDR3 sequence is CASSVSGGGAYNEQFF. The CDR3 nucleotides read TGCGCCAGCAGTGTTAGCGGGGGCGGAGCCTACAATGAGCAGTTCTTC.

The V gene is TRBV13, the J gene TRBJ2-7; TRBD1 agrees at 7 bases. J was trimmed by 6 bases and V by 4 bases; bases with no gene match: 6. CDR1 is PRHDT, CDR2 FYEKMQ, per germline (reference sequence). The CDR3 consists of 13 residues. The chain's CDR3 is CASSSDRNCEQYF. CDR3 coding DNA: TGTGCCAGCAGCTCGGACAGGAACTGCGAGCAGTACTTC.

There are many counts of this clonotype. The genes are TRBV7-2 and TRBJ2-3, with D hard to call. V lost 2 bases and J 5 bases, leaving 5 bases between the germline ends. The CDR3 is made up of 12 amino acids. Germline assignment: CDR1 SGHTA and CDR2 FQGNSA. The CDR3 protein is CASSLWGDTQYF. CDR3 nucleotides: TGTGCCAGCAGCTTATGGGGAGATACGCAGTATTTT.

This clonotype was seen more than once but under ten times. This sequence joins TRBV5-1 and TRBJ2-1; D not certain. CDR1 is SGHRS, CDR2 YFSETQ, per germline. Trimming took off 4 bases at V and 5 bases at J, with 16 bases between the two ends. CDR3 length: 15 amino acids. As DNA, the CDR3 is TGCGCCAGCAGCCCCCCGGGCCCCTTGAACAATGAGCAGTTCTTC. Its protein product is CASSPPGPLNNEQFF.

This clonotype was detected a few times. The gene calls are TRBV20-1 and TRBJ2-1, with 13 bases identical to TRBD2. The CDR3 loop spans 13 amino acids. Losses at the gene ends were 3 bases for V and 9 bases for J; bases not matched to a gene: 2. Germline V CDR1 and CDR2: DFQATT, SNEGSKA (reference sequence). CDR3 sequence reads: CSARGTSGAEQFF. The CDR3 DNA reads TGCAGTGCTAGGGGGACTAGCGGGGCTGAGCAGTTCTTC.

The CDR3 nucleotides are TGCAGTGCTAGACAAGGACCAGCTACGTTCTCAGATACGCAGTATTTT. Protein: CSARQGPATFSDTQYF. J is TRBJ2-3 and V is TRBV20-1; D ambiguous. Trimming removed 2 bases at V and 4 bases at J, with 19 bases between. Germline CDR1 and CDR2: DFQATT and SNEGSKA (reference sequence). The CDR3 has 16 amino acids.

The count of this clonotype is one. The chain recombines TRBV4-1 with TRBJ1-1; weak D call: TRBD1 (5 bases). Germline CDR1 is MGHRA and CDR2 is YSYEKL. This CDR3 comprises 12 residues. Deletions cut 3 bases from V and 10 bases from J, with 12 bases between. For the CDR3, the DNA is TGCGCCAGCAGCCACCTCTGGGGCGTAGCTTTCTTT. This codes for CASSHLWGVAFF.

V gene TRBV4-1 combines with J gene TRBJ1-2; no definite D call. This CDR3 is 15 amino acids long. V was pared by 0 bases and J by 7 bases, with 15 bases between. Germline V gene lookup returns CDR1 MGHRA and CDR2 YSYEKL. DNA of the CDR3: TGCGCCAGCAGCCAAGATACGGGGATGTCAAGTGGCTACACCTTC. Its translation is CASSQDTGMSSGYTF.

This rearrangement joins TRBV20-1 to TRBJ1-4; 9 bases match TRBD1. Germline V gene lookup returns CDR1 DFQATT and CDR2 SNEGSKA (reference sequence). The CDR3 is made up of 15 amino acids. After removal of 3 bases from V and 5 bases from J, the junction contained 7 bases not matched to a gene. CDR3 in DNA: TGCAGTGCTAGTGACAGGGGGGCCTTCAATGAAAAACTGTTTTTT. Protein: CSASDRGAFNEKLFF.

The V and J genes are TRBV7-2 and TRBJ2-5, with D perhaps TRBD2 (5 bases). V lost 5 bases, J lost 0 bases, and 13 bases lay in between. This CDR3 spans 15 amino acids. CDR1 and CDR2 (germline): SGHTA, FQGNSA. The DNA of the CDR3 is TGTGCCAGCAGCGCGGACCGCGGGTACCAAGAGACCCAGTACTTC. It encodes CASSADRGYQETQYF. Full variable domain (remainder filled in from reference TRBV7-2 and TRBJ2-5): GAGVSQSPSNKVTEKGKDVELRCDPISGHTALYWYRQSLGQGLEFLIYFQGNSAPDKSGLPSDRFSAERTGGSVSTLTIQRTQQEDSAVYLCASSADRGYQETQYFGPGTRLLVL.

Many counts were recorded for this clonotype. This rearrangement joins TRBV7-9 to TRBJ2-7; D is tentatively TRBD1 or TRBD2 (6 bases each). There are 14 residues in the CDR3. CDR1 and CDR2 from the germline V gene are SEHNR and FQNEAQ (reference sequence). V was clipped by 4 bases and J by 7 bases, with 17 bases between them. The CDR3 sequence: CASSSLGGREEQYF. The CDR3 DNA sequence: TGTGCCAGCAGCTCTCTCGGGGGCCGGGAGGAGCAGTACTTC. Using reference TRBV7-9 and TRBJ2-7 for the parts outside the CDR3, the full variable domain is DTGVSQNPRHKITKRGQNVTFRCDPISEHNRLYWYRQTLGQGPEFLTYFQNEAQLEKSRLLSDRFSAERPKGSFSTLEIQRTEQGDSAMYLCASSSLGGREEQYFGPGTRLTVT.

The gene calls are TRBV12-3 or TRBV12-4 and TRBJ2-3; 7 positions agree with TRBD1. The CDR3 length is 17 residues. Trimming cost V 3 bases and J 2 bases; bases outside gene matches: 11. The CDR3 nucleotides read TGTGCCAGCAGTTTGGACCCCGGGACAGCTGCCACAGATACGCAGTATTTT. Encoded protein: CASSLDPGTAATDTQYF.

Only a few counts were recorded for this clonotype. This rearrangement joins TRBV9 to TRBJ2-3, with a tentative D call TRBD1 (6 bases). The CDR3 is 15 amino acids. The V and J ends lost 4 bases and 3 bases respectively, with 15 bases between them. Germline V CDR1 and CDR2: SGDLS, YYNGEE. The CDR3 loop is CASSPLGGGTDTQYF. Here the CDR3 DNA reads TGTGCCAGCAGCCCTTTAGGGGGTGGTACAGATACGCAGTATTTT.

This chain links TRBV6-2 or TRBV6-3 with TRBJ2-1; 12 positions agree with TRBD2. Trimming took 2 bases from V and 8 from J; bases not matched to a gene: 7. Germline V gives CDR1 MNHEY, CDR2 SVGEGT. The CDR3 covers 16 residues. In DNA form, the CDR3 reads TGTGCCAGCAGTTACCCCAAGACTAGCGGGAGCGATGAGCAGTTCTTC. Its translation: CASSYPKTSGSDEQFF.

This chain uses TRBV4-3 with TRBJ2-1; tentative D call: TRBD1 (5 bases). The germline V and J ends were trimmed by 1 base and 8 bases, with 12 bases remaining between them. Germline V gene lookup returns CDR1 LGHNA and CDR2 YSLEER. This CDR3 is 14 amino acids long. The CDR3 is CASSQVAGRYEQFF. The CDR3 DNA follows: TGCGCCAGCAGCCAAGTGGCAGGGCGCTATGAGCAGTTCTTC.

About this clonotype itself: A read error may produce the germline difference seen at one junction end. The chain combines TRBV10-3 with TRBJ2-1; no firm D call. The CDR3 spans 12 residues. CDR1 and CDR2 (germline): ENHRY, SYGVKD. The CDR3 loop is CAIRSSANGQFF. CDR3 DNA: TGTGCCATCAGATCTAGTGCGAATGGGCAGTTCTTC.

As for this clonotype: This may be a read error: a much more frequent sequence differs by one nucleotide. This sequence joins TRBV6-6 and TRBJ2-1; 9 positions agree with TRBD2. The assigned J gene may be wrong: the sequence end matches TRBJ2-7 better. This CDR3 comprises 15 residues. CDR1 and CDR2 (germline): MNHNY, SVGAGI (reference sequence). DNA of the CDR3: TGTGCCAGCAGTACCCAGGGACTAGCTTACAATGAGCAGTACTTC. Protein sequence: CASSTQGLAYNEQYF.

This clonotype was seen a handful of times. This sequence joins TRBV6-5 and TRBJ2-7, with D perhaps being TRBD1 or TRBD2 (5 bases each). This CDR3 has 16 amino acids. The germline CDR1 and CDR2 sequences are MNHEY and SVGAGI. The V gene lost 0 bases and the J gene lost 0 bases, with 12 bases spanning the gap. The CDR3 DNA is TGTGCCAGCAGTTACTCGATGGGGGTTCCCTCCTACGAGCAGTACTTC. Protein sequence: CASSYSMGVPSYEQYF.

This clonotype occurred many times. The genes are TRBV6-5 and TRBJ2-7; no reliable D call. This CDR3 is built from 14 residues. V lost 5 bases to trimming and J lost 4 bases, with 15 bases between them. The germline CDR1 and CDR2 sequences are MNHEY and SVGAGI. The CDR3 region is CASSPEFPPYEQYF. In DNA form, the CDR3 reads TGTGCCAGCAGTCCGGAGTTCCCTCCATACGAGCAGTACTTC.

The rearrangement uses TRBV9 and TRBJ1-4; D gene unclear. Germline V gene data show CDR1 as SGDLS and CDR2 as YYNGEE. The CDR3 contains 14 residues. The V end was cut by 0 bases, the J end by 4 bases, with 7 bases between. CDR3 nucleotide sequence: TGTGCCAGCAGCGTAGGGGCCAATAATGAAAAACTGTTTTTT. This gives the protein CASSVGANNEKLFF.

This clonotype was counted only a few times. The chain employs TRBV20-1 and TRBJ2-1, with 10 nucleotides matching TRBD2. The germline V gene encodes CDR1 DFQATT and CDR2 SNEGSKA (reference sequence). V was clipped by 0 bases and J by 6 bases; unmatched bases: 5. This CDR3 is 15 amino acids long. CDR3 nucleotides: TGCAGTGCTAGAGATCCAGCGGGAGGGGGCAATGAGCAGTTCTTC. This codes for CSARDPAGGGNEQFF.